This T cell receptor (beta chain) was profiled in a study of shared clonotypes between healthy human individuals. Sequencing was at deep level. Profiled with immunoSEQ multiplex PCR; TCRdb holds only in-frame clones, not every one. Among approximately 1,500,000 clones, 95% to 99% were seen once, and the ten largest hold about 0.42%. Germline lookup yields CDR1 SEHNR and CDR2 FQNEAQ (reference sequence). The CDR3 is made up of 16 amino acids. The J segment lost 6 bases and the V segment lost 5 bases, leaving 6 bases of the junction unmatched. The sequencing input was naive CD4+ T cells sorted from blood. The subset denotes: CD45RA+ positively selected. The gene calls are TRBV7-9 and TRBJ2-2; 13 bases map to TRBD2. The receptor was isolated from a young man in good health. Here the CDR3 DNA reads TGTGCCAGCAGCGGGTGGACTAGCGGGAGTTCCGGGGAGCTGTTTTTT. Translating it yields CASSGWTSGSSGELFF.